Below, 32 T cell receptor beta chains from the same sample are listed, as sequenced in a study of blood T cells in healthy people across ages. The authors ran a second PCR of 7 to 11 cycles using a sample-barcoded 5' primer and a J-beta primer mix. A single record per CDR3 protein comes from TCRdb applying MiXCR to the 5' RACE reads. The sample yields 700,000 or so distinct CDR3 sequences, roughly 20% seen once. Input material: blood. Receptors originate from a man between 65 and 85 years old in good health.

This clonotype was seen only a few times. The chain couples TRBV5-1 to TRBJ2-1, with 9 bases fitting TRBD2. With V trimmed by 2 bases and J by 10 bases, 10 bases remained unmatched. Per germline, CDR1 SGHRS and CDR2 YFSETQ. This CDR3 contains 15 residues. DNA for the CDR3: TGCGCCAGCAGCTTAGTTAGCGGGAGTGAACAGGAGCAGTTCTTC. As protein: CASSLVSGSEQEQFF.

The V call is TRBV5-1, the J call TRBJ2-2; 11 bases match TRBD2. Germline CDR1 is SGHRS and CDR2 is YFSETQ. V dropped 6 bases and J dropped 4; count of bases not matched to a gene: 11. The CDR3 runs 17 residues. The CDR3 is CASNNIIAGGSTGELFF. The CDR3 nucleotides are TGCGCCAGCAACAATATAATAGCGGGAGGGTCCACCGGGGAGCTGTTTTTT.

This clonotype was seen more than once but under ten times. CDR3: CASSPLWTGASYEQYF. The CDR3 DNA reads TGTGCCAGCAGCCCACTGTGGACAGGGGCGTCCTACGAGCAGTACTTC. The chain links TRBV14 to TRBJ2-7, with TRBD1 matching over 9 bases. CDR1 and CDR2 (germline): SGHDN, FVKESK. The CDR3 is made up of 16 amino acids. V lost 4 bases to trimming and J lost 1 base; unmatched junction nucleotides: 8.

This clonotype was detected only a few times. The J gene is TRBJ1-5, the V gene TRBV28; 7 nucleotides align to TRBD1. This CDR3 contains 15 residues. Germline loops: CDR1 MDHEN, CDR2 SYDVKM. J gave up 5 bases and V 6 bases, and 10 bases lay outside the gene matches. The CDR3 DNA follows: TGTGCCAGCAGGATGAACTTACAGGGGTATCAGCCCCAGCATTTT. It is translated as CASRMNLQGYQPQHF.

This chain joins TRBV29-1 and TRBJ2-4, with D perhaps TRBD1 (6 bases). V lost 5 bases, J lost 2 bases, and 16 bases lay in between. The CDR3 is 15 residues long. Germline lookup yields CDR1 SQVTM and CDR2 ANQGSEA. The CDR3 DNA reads TGCAGCGTTTCCCCGGGACACAGGTCCAAAAACATTCAGTACTTC. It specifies CSVSPGHRSKNIQYF.

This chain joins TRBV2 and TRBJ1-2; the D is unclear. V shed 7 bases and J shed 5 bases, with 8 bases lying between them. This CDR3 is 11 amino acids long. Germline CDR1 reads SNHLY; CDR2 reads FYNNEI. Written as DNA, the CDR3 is TGTGCCAGCACAGCCCATTATGGCTACACCTTC. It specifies CASTAHYGYTF. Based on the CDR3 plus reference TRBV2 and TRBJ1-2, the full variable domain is EPEVTQTPSHQVTQMGQEVILRCVPISNHLYFYWYRQILGQKVEFLVSFYNNEISEKSEIFDDQFSVERPDGSNFTLKIRSTKLEDSAMYFCASTAHYGYTFGSGTRLTVV.

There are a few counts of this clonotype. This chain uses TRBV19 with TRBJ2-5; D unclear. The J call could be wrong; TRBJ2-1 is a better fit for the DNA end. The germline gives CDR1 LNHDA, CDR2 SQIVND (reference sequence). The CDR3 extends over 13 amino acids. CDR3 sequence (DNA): TGTGCCAGTAGTATAGACGGATACAATGAGCAGTTCTTC. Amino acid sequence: CASSIDGYNEQFF.

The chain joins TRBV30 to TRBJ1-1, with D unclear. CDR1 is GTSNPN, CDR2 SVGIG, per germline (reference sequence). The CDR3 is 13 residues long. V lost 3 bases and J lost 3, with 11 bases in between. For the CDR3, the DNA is TGTGCCTGGAGCGCCTCCCGGGACACTGAAGCTTTCTTT. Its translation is CAWSASRDTEAFF. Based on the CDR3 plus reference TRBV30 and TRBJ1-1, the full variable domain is SQTIHQWPATLVQPVGSPLSLECTVEGTSNPNLYWYRQAAGRGLQLLFYSVGIGQISSEVPQNLSASRPQDRQFILSSKKLLLSDSGFYLCAWSASRDTEAFFGQGTRLTVV.

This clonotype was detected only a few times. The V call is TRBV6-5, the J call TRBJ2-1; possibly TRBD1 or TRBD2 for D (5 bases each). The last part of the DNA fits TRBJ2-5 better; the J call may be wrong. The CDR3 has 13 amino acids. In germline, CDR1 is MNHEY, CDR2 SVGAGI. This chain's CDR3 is CASRKAGTETQYF. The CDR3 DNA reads TGTGCCAGCAGGAAGGCAGGGACGGAGACCCAGTACTTC.

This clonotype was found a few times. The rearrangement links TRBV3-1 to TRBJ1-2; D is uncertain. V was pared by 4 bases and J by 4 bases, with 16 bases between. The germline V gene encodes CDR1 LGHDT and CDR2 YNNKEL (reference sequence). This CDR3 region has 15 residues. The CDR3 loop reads CASSPAAVQVYGYTF. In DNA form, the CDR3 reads TGTGCCAGCAGCCCCGCTGCAGTCCAGGTCTATGGCTACACCTTC.

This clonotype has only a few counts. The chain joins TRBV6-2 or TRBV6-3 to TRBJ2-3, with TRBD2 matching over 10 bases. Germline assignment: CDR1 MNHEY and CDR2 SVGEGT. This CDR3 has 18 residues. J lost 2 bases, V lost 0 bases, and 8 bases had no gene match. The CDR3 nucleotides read TGTGCCAGCAGTTACTCGCCCGGACTAGCGGAATACACAGATACGCAGTATTTT. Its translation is CASSYSPGLAEYTDTQYF.

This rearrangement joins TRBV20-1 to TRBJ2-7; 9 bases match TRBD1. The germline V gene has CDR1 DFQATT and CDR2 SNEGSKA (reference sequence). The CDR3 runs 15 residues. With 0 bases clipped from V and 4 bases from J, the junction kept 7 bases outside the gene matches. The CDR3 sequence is CSARDPGQGIYEQYF. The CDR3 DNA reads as TGCAGTGCTAGAGATCCGGGACAGGGAATTTACGAGCAGTACTTC.

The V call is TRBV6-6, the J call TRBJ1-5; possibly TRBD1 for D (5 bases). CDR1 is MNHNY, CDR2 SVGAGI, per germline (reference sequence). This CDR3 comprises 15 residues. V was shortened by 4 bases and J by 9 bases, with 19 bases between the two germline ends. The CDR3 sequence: CASSSGGAKVGPQHF. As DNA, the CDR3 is TGTGCCAGCAGTTCCGGAGGGGCAAAGGTCGGGCCCCAGCATTTT.

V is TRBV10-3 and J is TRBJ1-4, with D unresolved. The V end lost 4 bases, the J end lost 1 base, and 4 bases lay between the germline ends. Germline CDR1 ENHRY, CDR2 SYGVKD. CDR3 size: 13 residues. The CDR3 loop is CAISGVTNEKLFF. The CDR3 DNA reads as TGTGCCATCAGTGGAGTAACTAATGAAAAACTGTTTTTT.

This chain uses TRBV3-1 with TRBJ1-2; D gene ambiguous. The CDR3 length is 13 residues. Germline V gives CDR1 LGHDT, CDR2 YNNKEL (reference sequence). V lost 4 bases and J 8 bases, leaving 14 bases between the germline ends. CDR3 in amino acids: CASSPASLGGYTF. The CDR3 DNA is TGTGCCAGCAGCCCAGCGAGTCTAGGGGGCTACACCTTC.

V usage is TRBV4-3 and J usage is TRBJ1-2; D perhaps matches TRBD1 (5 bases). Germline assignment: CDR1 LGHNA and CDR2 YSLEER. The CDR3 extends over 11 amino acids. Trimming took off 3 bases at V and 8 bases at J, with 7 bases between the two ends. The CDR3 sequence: CASSHEGGYTF. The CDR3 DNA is TGCGCCAGCAGCCACGAGGGGGGCTACACCTTC.

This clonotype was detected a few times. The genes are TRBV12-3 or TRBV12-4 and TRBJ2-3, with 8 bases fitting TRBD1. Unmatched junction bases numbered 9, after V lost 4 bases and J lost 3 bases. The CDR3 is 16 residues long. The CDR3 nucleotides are TGTGCCAGCAGTTCCATAGGGACAGGCGGGACAGATACGCAGTATTTT. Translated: CASSSIGTGGTDTQYF.

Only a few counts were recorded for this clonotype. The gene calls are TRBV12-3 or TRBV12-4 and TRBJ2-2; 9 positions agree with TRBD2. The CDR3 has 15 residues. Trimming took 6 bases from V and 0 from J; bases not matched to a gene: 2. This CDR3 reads CASRRLAANTGELFF. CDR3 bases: TGTGCCAGCAGGAGACTAGCGGCGAACACCGGGGAGCTGTTTTTT.

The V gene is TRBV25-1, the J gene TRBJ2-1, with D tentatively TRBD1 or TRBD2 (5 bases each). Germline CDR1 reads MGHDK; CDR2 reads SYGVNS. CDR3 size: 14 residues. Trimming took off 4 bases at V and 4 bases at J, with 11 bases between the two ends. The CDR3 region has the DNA TGTGCCAGCAGTGGGCCGGGGCTGTACAATGAGCAGTTCTTC. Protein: CASSGPGLYNEQFF.

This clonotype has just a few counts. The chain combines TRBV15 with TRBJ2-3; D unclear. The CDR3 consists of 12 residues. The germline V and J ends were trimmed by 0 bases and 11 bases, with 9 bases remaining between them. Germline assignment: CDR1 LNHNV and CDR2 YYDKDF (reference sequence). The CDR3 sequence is CATSREKGMQYF. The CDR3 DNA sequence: TGTGCCACCAGCAGAGAAAAAGGGATGCAGTATTTT.

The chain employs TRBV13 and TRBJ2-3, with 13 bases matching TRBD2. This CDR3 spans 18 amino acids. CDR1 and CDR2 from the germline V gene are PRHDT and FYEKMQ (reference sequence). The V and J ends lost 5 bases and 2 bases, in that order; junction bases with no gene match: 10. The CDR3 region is CASSPSLTSGGPTDTQYF. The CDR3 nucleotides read TGTGCCAGCAGCCCCTCGCTGACTAGCGGGGGGCCCACAGATACGCAGTATTTT.

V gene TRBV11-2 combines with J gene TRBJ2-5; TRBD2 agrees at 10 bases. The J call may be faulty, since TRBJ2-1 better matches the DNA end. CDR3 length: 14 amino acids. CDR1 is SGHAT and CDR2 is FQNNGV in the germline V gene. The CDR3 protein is CASSGWTSGGVQFF. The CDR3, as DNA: TGTGCCAGCAGCGGATGGACTAGCGGTGGGGTGCAGTTCTTC.

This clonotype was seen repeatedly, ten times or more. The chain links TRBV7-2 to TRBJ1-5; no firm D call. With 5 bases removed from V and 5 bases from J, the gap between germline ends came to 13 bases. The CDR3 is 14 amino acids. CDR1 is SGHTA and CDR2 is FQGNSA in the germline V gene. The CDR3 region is CASSLRLLDQPQHF. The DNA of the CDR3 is TGTGCCAGCAGCCTCCGACTCTTGGATCAGCCCCAGCATTTT. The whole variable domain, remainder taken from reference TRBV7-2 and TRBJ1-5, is GAGVSQSPSNKVTEKGKDVELRCDPISGHTALYWYRQSLGQGLEFLIYFQGNSAPDKSGLPSDRFSAERTGGSVSTLTIQRTQQEDSAVYLCASSLRLLDQPQHFGDGTRLSIL.

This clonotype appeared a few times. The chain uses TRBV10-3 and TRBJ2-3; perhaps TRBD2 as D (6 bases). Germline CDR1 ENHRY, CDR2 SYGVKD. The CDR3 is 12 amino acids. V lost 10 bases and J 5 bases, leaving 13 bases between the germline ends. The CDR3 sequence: CATGGPGDTQYF. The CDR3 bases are TGTGCCACCGGAGGGCCGGGAGATACGCAGTATTTT.

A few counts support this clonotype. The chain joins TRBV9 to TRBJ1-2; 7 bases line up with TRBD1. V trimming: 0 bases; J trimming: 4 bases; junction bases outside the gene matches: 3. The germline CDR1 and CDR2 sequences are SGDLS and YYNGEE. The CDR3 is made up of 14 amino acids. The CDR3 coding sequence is TGTGCCAGCAGCGTAGAGGGACAGAGCTATGGCTACACCTTC. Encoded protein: CASSVEGQSYGYTF.

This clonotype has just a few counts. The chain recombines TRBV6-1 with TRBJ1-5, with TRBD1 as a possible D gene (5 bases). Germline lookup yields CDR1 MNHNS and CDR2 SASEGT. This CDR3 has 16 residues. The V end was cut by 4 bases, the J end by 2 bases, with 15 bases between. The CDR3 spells CASSGPRVSGNQPQHF. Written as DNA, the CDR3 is TGTGCCAGCAGTGGACCCAGGGTCTCCGGCAATCAGCCCCAGCATTTT.

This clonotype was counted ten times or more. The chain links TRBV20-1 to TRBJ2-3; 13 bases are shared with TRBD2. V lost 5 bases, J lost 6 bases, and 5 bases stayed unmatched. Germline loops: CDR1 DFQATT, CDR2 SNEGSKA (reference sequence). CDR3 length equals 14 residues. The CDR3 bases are TGCAGTGCTCCCGAACTAGCGGGGGGGGATACGCAGTATTTT. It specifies CSAPELAGGDTQYF.

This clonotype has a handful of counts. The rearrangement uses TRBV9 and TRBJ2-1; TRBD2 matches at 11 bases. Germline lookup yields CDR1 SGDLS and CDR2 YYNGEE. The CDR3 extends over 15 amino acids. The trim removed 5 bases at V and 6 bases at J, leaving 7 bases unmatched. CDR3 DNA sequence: TGTGCCAGCAGGGGGACTAGCGGACTTTCCAATGAGCAGTTCTTC. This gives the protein CASRGTSGLSNEQFF.

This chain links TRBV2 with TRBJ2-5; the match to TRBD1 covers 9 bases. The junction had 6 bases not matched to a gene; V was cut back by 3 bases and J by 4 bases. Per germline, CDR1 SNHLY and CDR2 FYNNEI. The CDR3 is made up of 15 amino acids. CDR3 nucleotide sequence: TGTGCCAGCAGTGAGAGGACAGGGGAACTAGAGACCCAGTACTTC. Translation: CASSERTGELETQYF.

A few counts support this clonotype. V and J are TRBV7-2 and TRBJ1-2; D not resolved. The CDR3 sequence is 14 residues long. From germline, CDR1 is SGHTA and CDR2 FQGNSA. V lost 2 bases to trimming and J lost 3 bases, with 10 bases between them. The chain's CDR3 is CASSLMWSDYGYTF. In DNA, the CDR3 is TGTGCCAGCAGCTTAATGTGGTCCGACTATGGCTACACCTTC. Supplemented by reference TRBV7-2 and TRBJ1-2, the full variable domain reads GAGVSQSPSNKVTEKGKDVELRCDPISGHTALYWYRQSLGQGLEFLIYFQGNSAPDKSGLPSDRFSAERTGGSVSTLTIQRTQQEDSAVYLCASSLMWSDYGYTFGSGTRLTVV.

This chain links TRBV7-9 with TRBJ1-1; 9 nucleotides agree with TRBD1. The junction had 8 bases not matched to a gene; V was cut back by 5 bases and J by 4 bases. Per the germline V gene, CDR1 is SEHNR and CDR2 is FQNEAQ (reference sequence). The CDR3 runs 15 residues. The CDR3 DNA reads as TGTGCCAGCAGCCCCCGGGACAGGGCGAGCACTGAAGCTTTCTTT. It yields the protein CASSPRDRASTEAFF. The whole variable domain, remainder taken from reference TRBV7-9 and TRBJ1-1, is DTGVSQNPRHKITKRGQNVTFRCDPISEHNRLYWYRQTLGQGPEFLTYFQNEAQLEKSRLLSDRFSAERPKGSFSTLEIQRTEQGDSAMYLCASSPRDRASTEAFFGQGTRLTVV.

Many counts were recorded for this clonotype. DNA of the CDR3: TGTGCCAGCAGCCAATCACCGGGGGGCGTGGAGTACTTC. As protein: CASSQSPGGVEYF. This rearrangement joins TRBV14 to TRBJ2-7; tentatively, D is TRBD2 (7 bases). The CDR3 covers 13 residues. V lost 2 bases and J 11 bases, leaving 16 bases between the germline ends. From germline, CDR1 is SGHDN and CDR2 FVKESK.